The sequence of this TCR beta chain was determined in a study of blood T cell repertoires in COVID-19. Study-wide background: Acute-phase and convalescent COVID-19 samples originated in the United States, Italy and Spain. T cells, B-cell-depleted T cells, or PBMCs supplied cDNA or gDNA.

Original data processing: Nucleated cell counts were estimated from reference gene primer amplification. This table comes from immunoSEQ multiplex PCR, and its TCRdb copy is limited to in-frame clones, with some not included. Clone size and V and J calls were adopted from that table, with D and trimming inferred from the DNA. This sample has roughly 400,000 clones; approximately 87% occur once, and the top ten carry under 3%. The Seattle patients, enrolled during active infection, were followed longitudinally. There are 14 residues in the CDR3. V lost 6 bases and J 8 bases, leaving 16 bases between the germline ends. Per germline, CDR1 MNHEY and CDR2 SMNVEV (reference sequence).

This chain joins TRBV27 and TRBJ1-4; D perhaps matches TRBD1 (5 bases). Specimen: peripheral blood. This sequence originates from a woman aged 55-70 years with COVID-19, enrolled during active disease. In nucleotides, the CDR3 is TGTGCCAGCAGCCCAGTGGGGGGGGACGAAAAACTGTTTTTT. It yields the protein CASSPVGGDEKLFF.